The 24 T cell receptor beta chains below all came from one sample that was sequenced in a study of T cells in tumors after PD-1 blockade. Repertoires were generated with immunoSEQ multiplex PCR, while TCRdb's copy carries only in-frame clones and drops some. The table records approximately 46,000 clones, 79% of them present only once. Sequencing used PBMCs, obtained before anti-PD-1 treatment. These receptors originate from a human donor with basal cell carcinoma.

The chain is built from TRBV12-3 or TRBV12-4 and TRBJ1-2; D is possibly TRBD1 (6 bases). The germline V and J ends were trimmed by 3 bases and 6 bases, with 11 bases remaining between them. The CDR3 runs 13 residues. This CDR3 is CASSLVKGDGYTF. The CDR3, as DNA: TGTGCCAGCAGTTTGGTAAAGGGGGATGGCTACACCTTC.

The chain carries TRBV18 and TRBJ2-3, with D possibly being TRBD1 (5 bases). V dropped 0 bases and J dropped 6 bases, with 10 bases sitting between them. CDR1 is KGHSH and CDR2 is LQKENI in the germline V gene. The length of the CDR3 is 14 residues. CDR3 nucleotide sequence: TGTGCCAGCTCACCACCGTACAGGCAGGATACGCAGTATTTT. This gives the protein CASSPPYRQDTQYF.

This chain connects TRBV3-1 (or the pseudogene TRBV3-2) to TRBJ2-6; D is uncertain. V was shortened by 0 bases and J by 0 bases, with 15 bases between the two germline ends. The CDR3 loop spans 19 amino acids. Germline CDR1 reads LGHDT; CDR2 reads YNNKEL (reference sequence). CDR3 amino acids: CASSQDLGLRISGANVLTF. CDR3 nucleotides: TGTGCCAGCAGCCAAGATTTAGGATTACGGATCTCTGGGGCCAACGTCCTGACTTTC.

CDR3 DNA: TGTGCCAGTCACTGGGGGACAGGGTATCGTGGCACTGAAGCTTTCTTT. Translated, it gives CASHWGTGYRGTEAFF. This chain links TRBV19 with TRBJ1-1, with 9 bases matching TRBD1. The germline CDR1 and CDR2 sequences are LNHDA and SQIVND (reference sequence). The CDR3 spans 16 residues. V was clipped by 8 bases and J by 4 bases; unmatched bases: 14.

V and J are TRBV6-6 and TRBJ2-7; D possibly corresponds to TRBD2 (5 bases). From germline, CDR1 is MNHNY and CDR2 SVGAGI (reference sequence). Trimming removed 5 bases from V and 3 bases from J, with 11 bases in between. This CDR3 contains 13 residues. The CDR3 DNA follows: TGTGCCAGCAGTGCCGGGAACGGCTACGAGCAGTACTTC. Amino acids: CASSAGNGYEQYF.

V is TRBV7-7 and J is TRBJ2-2, with D uncertain. CDR1 is SSHAT, CDR2 FNYEAQ, per germline (reference sequence). The germline V and J ends were trimmed by 4 bases and 0 bases, with 15 bases remaining between them. CDR3 size: 17 residues. The CDR3 spells CASSSVAGPSNTGELFF. CDR3 nucleotides: TGTGCCAGCAGCTCAGTGGCTGGGCCATCGAACACCGGGGAGCTGTTTTTT.

This chain links TRBV28 with TRBJ1-2, with D possibly matching TRBD1 (5 bases). Between the trimmed V and J ends, which lost 2 bases and 6 bases, there was a span of 10 bases. This CDR3 is 13 amino acids long. The V gene's germline CDR1 is MDHEN and CDR2 SYDVKM. The CDR3 DNA sequence: TGTGCCAGCAGTTTACTTAAGGGGCATGGCTACACCTTC. Residues: CASSLLKGHGYTF.

The chain is built from TRBV6-5 and TRBJ2-4; D is unresolved. Looked up from germline, CDR1 is MNHEY and CDR2 is SVGAGI. The germline V and J ends were trimmed by 7 bases and 0 bases, with 7 bases remaining between them. The CDR3 has 13 amino acids. The DNA of the CDR3 is TGTGCCAGCAAGTTGTTAGCCAAAAACATTCAGTACTTC. Amino acid sequence: CASKLLAKNIQYF.

A single count supports this clone. The J gene is TRBJ1-4, the V gene TRBV6-1, with 7 bases identical to TRBD1. Germline V gene data show CDR1 as MNHNS and CDR2 as SASEGT. V shed 3 bases, J shed 5 bases, and the junction held 6 bases outside the gene matches. There are 15 residues in the CDR3. The CDR3 is CASSDLGTENEKLFF. In DNA, the CDR3 is TGTGCCAGCAGTGACCTCGGGACAGAAAATGAAAAACTGTTTTTT.

The chain uses TRBV7-6 and TRBJ1-1; unclear D gene. Germline loops: CDR1 SGHVS, CDR2 FNYEAQ. V lost 5 bases and J lost 1, with 11 bases in between. The CDR3 has 14 amino acids. The CDR3 nucleotides are TGTGCCAGCAGCCCACGGCCTGGGAACACTGAAGCTTTCTTT. Translated, it gives CASSPRPGNTEAFF.

This clone was seen at least ten times. The chain recombines TRBV29-1 with TRBJ2-5; TRBD1 is a possible D gene (6 bases). The V end was cut by 6 bases, the J end by 1 base, with 12 bases between. The CDR3 covers 13 residues. Germline V gives CDR1 SQVTM, CDR2 ANQGSEA. The CDR3 region has the DNA TGCAGCGTATACAGGGCGGGCCAAGAGACCCAGTACTTC. As protein: CSVYRAGQETQYF.

The V and J genes are TRBV6-6 and TRBJ1-2; 12 nucleotides line up with TRBD1. The CDR3 spans 15 residues. From germline, CDR1 is MNHNY and CDR2 SVGAGI (reference sequence). V shed 0 bases and J 8 bases; nucleotides not matched to a gene: 4. The CDR3 sequence is CASSYSGTGGAGYTF. The CDR3 nucleotides read TGTGCCAGCAGTTACTCGGGGACAGGGGGCGCCGGCTACACCTTC.

The gene calls are TRBV5-8 and TRBJ2-1; perhaps TRBD1 as D (6 bases). The CDR3 length is 13 residues. Germline V lookup: CDR1 SGHTS, CDR2 YDEGEE. V was trimmed by 2 bases and J by 12 bases, leaving 15 bases between them. The CDR3 DNA is TGTGCCAGCAGCTTTGAAGCCAGGGGCGGGCAGTTCTTC. It encodes CASSFEARGGQFF. The full variable domain, its missing parts supplied by reference TRBV5-8 and TRBJ2-1, is EAGVTQSPTHLIKTRGQQATLRCSPISGHTSVYWYQQALGLGLQFLLWYDEGEERNRGNFPPRFSGRQFPNYSSELNVNALELEDSALYLCASSFEARGGQFFGPGTRLTVL.

The J gene is TRBJ2-1, the V gene TRBV7-9; D is possibly TRBD1 or TRBD2 (7 bases each). The CDR3 is 16 amino acids. V was clipped by 6 bases and J by 1 base, with 16 bases between them. CDR1 is SEHNR and CDR2 is FQNEAQ in the germline V gene (reference sequence). The CDR3 DNA reads as TGTGCCAGCAGTTCTGCCAGGGGGGGTTCCTACAATGAGCAGTTCTTC. Its protein product is CASSSARGGSYNEQFF.

The V and J genes are TRBV2 and TRBJ2-3; possible D gene TRBD1, 6 bases. Germline V gene lookup returns CDR1 SNHLY and CDR2 FYNNEI. V lost 5 bases, J lost 4 bases, and 16 bases lay in between. The CDR3 is 15 amino acids. The CDR3 region has the DNA TGTGCCAGCAGTAGGGGGTTAATTTCGGCAGATACGCAGTATTTT. It encodes CASSRGLISADTQYF.

This chain connects TRBV6-1 to TRBJ1-6; D is perhaps TRBD1 (6 bases). V was cut by 4 bases and J by 0 bases, with 19 bases left in between. The CDR3 has 19 amino acids. The germline CDR1 and CDR2 sequences are MNHNS and SASEGT. The CDR3 loop reads CASSGPGTSRSSYNSPLHF. The CDR3 DNA is TGTGCCAGCAGTGGCCCCGGGACATCCCGGAGCTCCTATAATTCACCCCTCCACTTT.

The rearrangement joins TRBV5-4 to TRBJ2-5; tentative D call: TRBD1 (6 bases). Germline lookup yields CDR1 SGHNT and CDR2 YYREEE (reference sequence). The CDR3 extends over 16 amino acids. Trimming removed 0 bases from V and 5 bases from J, with 17 bases in between. CDR3 DNA sequence: TGTGCCAGCAGCTTGGGGGGGATAGGACAGACGGAGACCCAGTACTTC. This gives the protein CASSLGGIGQTETQYF.

The genes are TRBV30 and TRBJ1-3; D is uncertain. This CDR3 is built from 11 residues. Germline CDR1 GTSNPN, CDR2 SVGIG (reference sequence). V lost 1 base to trimming and J lost 8 bases, with 6 bases between them. CDR3 amino acids: CAWSGSHTIYF. DNA for the CDR3: TGTGCCTGGAGTGGGTCCCACACCATATATTTT.

This clone was recorded a few times. The V call is TRBV2, the J call TRBJ2-1; D is ambiguous. This CDR3 comprises 13 residues. Trimming removed 4 bases at V and 5 bases at J, with 9 bases between. CDR1 is SNHLY, CDR2 FYNNEI, per germline. The DNA for the CDR3 is TGTGCCAGCAGTGGGACGGCTAACAATGAGCAGTTCTTC. This codes for CASSGTANNEQFF.

The chain has TRBV19 and TRBJ2-5, with TRBD2 identical over 7 bases. CDR1 LNHDA and CDR2 SQIVND come from the germline V gene (reference sequence). With V trimmed by 2 bases and J by 5 bases, 5 bases remained unmatched. This CDR3 comprises 14 residues. The CDR3 DNA sequence: TGTGCCAGTAGTATAATCGGGGGGAGGGAGACCCAGTACTTC. It translates to CASSIIGGRETQYF. Combining the CDR3 with reference TRBV19 and TRBJ2-5 gives the whole variable domain DGGITQSPKYLFRKEGQNVTLSCEQNLNHDAMYWYRQDPGQGLRLIYYSQIVNDFQKGDIAEGYSVSREKKESFPLTVTSAQKNPTAFYLCASSIIGGRETQYFGPGTRLLVL.

This clone was detected a few times. The V gene is TRBV5-4, the J gene TRBJ2-3; the D is unclear. Germline-derived CDR1 and CDR2 are SGHNT and YYREEE (reference sequence). With 2 bases removed from V and 5 bases from J, the gap between germline ends came to 6 bases. The CDR3 has 12 residues. Here the CDR3 reads CASSLLQDTQYF. DNA for the CDR3: TGTGCCAGCAGCTTACTTCAAGATACGCAGTATTTT. The complete variable domain, with remaining parts taken from reference TRBV5-4 and TRBJ2-3, reads ETGVTQSPTHLIKTRGQQVTLRCSSQSGHNTVSWYQQALGQGPQFIFQYYREEENGRGNFPPRFSGLQFPNYSSELNVNALELDDSALYLCASSLLQDTQYFGPGTRLTVL.

The rearrangement uses TRBV24-1 and TRBJ1-5; possible D gene TRBD1, 6 bases. The CDR3 length is 17 residues. Germline V CDR1 and CDR2: KGHDR, SFDVKD. The V gene lost 3 bases and the J gene lost 3 bases, with 17 bases spanning the gap. The CDR3, as DNA: TGTGCCACCAGTGATCAAGGCAGGGGCGATTACAATCAGCCCCAGCATTTT. Translated: CATSDQGRGDYNQPQHF.

The genes are TRBV5-6 and TRBJ2-2; 16 bases are shared with TRBD2. This CDR3 comprises 16 residues. Germline V gene sequence: CDR1 SGHDT, CDR2 YYEEEE. Unmatched junction bases numbered 4, after V lost 5 bases and J lost 6 bases. The CDR3 DNA reads as TGTGCCAGCAGTCTTGGGACTAGCGGGGGGGCCGGGGAGCTGTTTTTT. It yields the protein CASSLGTSGGAGELFF.

The V and J genes are TRBV30 and TRBJ1-2; 7 bases align to TRBD1. V shed 3 bases, J shed 4 bases, and the junction held 2 bases outside the gene matches. Germline values: CDR1 GTSNPN, CDR2 SVGIG (reference sequence). This CDR3 is 12 amino acids long. CDR3: CAWSSGGYGYTF. The CDR3 nucleotides are TGTGCCTGGAGCTCAGGGGGCTATGGCTACACCTTC.